This TCR beta chain was sequenced in a study of T cells in Graves' hyperthyroidism and ophthalmopathy. With V trimmed by 7 bases and J by 5 bases, 11 bases remained unmatched. The length of the CDR3 is 15 residues. Germline loops: CDR1 SNHLY, CDR2 FYNNEI. This clonotype was seen ten or more times. Amplification yielded TCR beta CDR3 regions, with RNA transcripts as the source. With the HTBI primer set, the TCR CDR3 went through a first round of RT-PCR. MiXCR was run by TCRdb on the multiplex PCR reads, yielding one entry per CDR3 protein. The sample records about 360,000 distinct CDR3 sequences, 13% being singletons.

The receptor's source is a woman under 30 with Graves' hyperthyroidism. V usage is TRBV2 and J usage is TRBJ2-1; 7 bases agree with TRBD2. Sequenced input: blood. In nucleotides, the CDR3 is TGTGCCAGCAAGCGCGCGCGGGAGAGTAACAATGAGCAGTTCTTC. This sequence encodes CASKRARESNNEQFF. The variable domain in full, with the rest retrieved from reference TRBV2 and TRBJ2-1, is EPEVTQTPSHQVTQMGQEVILRCVPISNHLYFYWYRQILGQKVEFLVSFYNNEISEKSEIFDDQFSVERPDGSNFTLKIRSTKLEDSAMYFCASKRARESNNEQFFGPGTRLTVL.